This is a list of T cell receptor beta chains from one sample in a study of control samples from healthy donors and cancer patients. Data came from immunoSEQ multiplex PCR; TCRdb stores just in-frame clones and leaves some out. Among fewer than 200,000 clones listed, 80% to 95% were seen once. Specimen: blood. Receptors were obtained from a man aged 18 to 30 in good health. Each CDR3 is given with its conserved first and last residue. The order of the fields is clone size, D gene, J gene, V gene, CDR3 protein, CDR3 DNA. D genes are given only for firm matches. The size field is filled for only some rows; it gives once, few, many or a size class.

NA,NA,TRBJ2-4,TRBV4-1,CASSQDRGTTNIQYF,TGCGCCAGCAGCCAAGATAGGGGGACAACAAACATTCAGTACTTC
NA,NA,TRBJ1-2,TRBV10-2,CASSRTLRTANYGYTF,TGCGCCAGCAGCCGCACCCTACGGACAGCCAACTATGGCTACACCTTC
NA,TRBD1,TRBJ1-1,TRBV13,CASKYPGGTEAFF,TGTGCCAGCAAATACCCAGGGGGCACTGAAGCTTTCTTT
NA,NA,TRBJ1-4,TRBV19,CASGPLGPTNEKLFF,TGTGCCAGTGGCCCTTTGGGGCCAACTAATGAAAAACTGTTTTTT
NA,TRBD1,TRBJ1-5,TRBV2,CASRPDRVGNQPQHF,TGTGCCAGCAGACCCGACAGGGTAGGGAATCAGCCCCAGCATTTT
NA,TRBD1,TRBJ1-2,TRBV2,CASLRGTGLGYTF,TGTGCCAGCCTCCGCGGGACAGGGTTAGGCTACACCTTC
NA,NA,TRBJ1-6,TRBV5-6,CASSAKGVSSFLRYSPLHF,TGTGCCAGCAGCGCTAAAGGAGTTTCGTCCTTCCTCCGATATTCACCCCTCCACTTT
NA,NA,TRBJ1-3,TRBV9,CASSSGTSGNTIYF,TGTGCCAGCAGCTCCGGGACCTCTGGAAACACCATATATTTT
NA,NA,TRBJ1-4,TRBV2,CASGQDRTNEKLFF,TGTGCCAGCGGGCAGGATCGCACTAATGAAAAACTGTTTTTT
few,NA,TRBJ2-3,TRBV5-1,CASSLEDSPDTQYF,TGCGCCAGCAGCCTTGAGGACTCGCCAGATACGCAGTATTTT
NA,NA,TRBJ1-1,TRBV5-1,CASANLKSSTEAFF,TGCGCCAGCGCCAATCTAAAGTCGAGCACTGAAGCTTTCTTT
NA,TRBD1,TRBJ2-7,TRBV15,CATSRGGQGGAEQYF,TGTGCCACCAGCAGAGGAGGACAGGGGGGGGCCGAGCAGTACTTC
NA,NA,TRBJ2-5,TRBV10-3,CAISEKRGTVQETQYF,TGTGCCATCAGTGAAAAACGGGGGACAGTCCAAGAGACCCAGTACTTC